This is a list of T cell receptor beta chains from one sample in a study of blood T cell repertoires in COVID-19. The table came from immunoSEQ multiplex PCR; TCRdb's copy has only in-frame clones and leaves some out. This sample has roughly 260,000 clones, with roughly four fifths found just once. The sample taken for sequencing was peripheral blood. These receptors originate from a woman aged 70 to 79 with acute or convalescent COVID-19. Each CDR3 is given with its conserved first and last residue.

v_gene: TRBV18
j_gene: TRBJ1-1
CDR3aa: CASSPGTGLMNTEAFF

v_gene: TRBV20-1
j_gene: TRBJ1-3
CDR3aa: CSASVRSGNTIYF

v_gene: TRBV6-2/TRBV6-3
j_gene: TRBJ1-5
CDR3aa: CASSPGQGGQPQHF

v_gene: TRBV4-2
j_gene: TRBJ2-5
CDR3aa: CASSQDPTTQETQYF

v_gene: TRBV6-2/TRBV6-3
j_gene: TRBJ1-2
CDR3aa: CASSSSAGLSGYTF

v_gene: TRBV9
j_gene: TRBJ1-1
CDR3aa: CASSVEPENTEAFF

v_gene: TRBV7-9
j_gene: TRBJ2-7
CDR3aa: CASSSTGADSYEQYF

v_gene: TRBV6-5
j_gene: TRBJ2-2
CDR3aa: CASTKPGNSGELFF

v_gene: TRBV10-3
j_gene: TRBJ2-7
CDR3aa: CATEGAGGEQYF

v_gene: TRBV4-1
j_gene: TRBJ2-5
CDR3aa: CASSPKDRDETQYF

v_gene: TRBV5-8
j_gene: TRBJ1-3
CDR3aa: CASTLLRGGFSGNTIYF

v_gene: TRBV6-2/TRBV6-3
j_gene: TRBJ1-1
CDR3aa: CASSYSTTLNTEAFF

v_gene: TRBV10-1
j_gene: TRBJ2-1
CDR3aa: CASSEGGTYNEQFF

v_gene: TRBV27
j_gene: TRBJ2-7
CDR3aa: CASRTYLAATYEQYF

v_gene: TRBV11-2
j_gene: TRBJ1-6
CDR3aa: CASSLGGQGGAPLHF

v_gene: TRBV9
j_gene: TRBJ2-1
CDR3aa: CASSVGTGMRLAYNEQFF

v_gene: TRBV20-1
j_gene: TRBJ2-1
CDR3aa: CSASPGTINEQFF

v_gene: TRBV7-9
j_gene: TRBJ1-6
CDR3aa: CASSLGQGVGGSYNSPLHF

v_gene: TRBV7-9
j_gene: TRBJ1-4
CDR3aa: CASSLGGGATNEKLFF

v_gene: TRBV20-1
j_gene: TRBJ1-2
CDR3aa: CSASDTGSNYGYTF